The 32 T cell receptor beta chains in this list originate from one sample, sequenced in a study of early T cells in non-severe SARS-CoV-2 infection. TCRdb redid the calling of the 5' RACE reads with MiXCR, one entry per CDR3 protein. The data show over 55,000 distinct CDR3 sequences, with under 10% seen just once and around 8.3% held by the top ten. Material for sequencing was whole blood. The receptor set was obtained from an adult who was a healthcare worker with PCR-confirmed SARS-CoV-2 infection or an uninfected control (not recorded which).

Here the CDR3 DNA reads TGCGCCAGCAGCCAAGAGGGACTAGCGGGAGAGATCGAGCAGTACTTC. Its translation is CASSQEGLAGEIEQYF. This chain joins TRBV4-3 and TRBJ2-7; the match to TRBD2 covers 14 bases. The CDR3 sequence is 16 residues long. V shed 0 bases, J shed 6 bases, and the junction held 4 bases outside the gene matches. Per germline, CDR1 LGHNA and CDR2 YSLEER.

Only a few counts were recorded for this clonotype. The CDR3 DNA reads TGCAGCGTTGAAGATCGACTAACTAGCGGGACCAATGAGCAGTTCTTC. The encoded protein is CSVEDRLTSGTNEQFF. V and J are TRBV29-1 and TRBJ2-1, with 10 positions matching TRBD2. CDR3 size: 16 residues. Losses at the gene ends were 0 bases for V and 6 bases for J; bases not matched to a gene: 8. Germline values: CDR1 SQVTM, CDR2 ANQGSEA.

This rearrangement joins TRBV12-3 or TRBV12-4 to TRBJ1-1; D perhaps matches TRBD1 (5 bases). V was trimmed by 4 bases and J by 2 bases, leaving 8 bases between them. CDR3 length: 13 amino acids. CDR3 DNA: TGTGCCAGCAGTTACCAGGGAAACACTGAAGCTTTCTTT. As protein: CASSYQGNTEAFF.

Ten or more counts support this clonotype. The chain joins TRBV20-1 to TRBJ2-3; TRBD1 is a possible D gene (6 bases). Germline V lookup: CDR1 DFQATT, CDR2 SNEGSKA (reference sequence). There are 13 residues in the CDR3. V lost 5 bases and J lost 2, with 11 bases in between. CDR3 region: CSALGQTTDTQYF. DNA for the CDR3: TGCAGTGCTCTGGGACAAACCACAGATACGCAGTATTTT.

This clonotype has just a few counts. The chain is built from TRBV11-2 and TRBJ2-1; 7 nucleotides match TRBD2. The V and J ends lost 4 bases and 3 bases, in that order; junction bases with no gene match: 9. The germline V gene encodes CDR1 SGHAT and CDR2 FQNNGV. The CDR3 loop spans 16 amino acids. This chain's CDR3 is CASSSLAFRVYNEQFF. For the CDR3, the DNA is TGTGCCAGCAGCTCACTAGCGTTTAGGGTCTACAATGAGCAGTTCTTC.

The chain recombines TRBV20-1 with TRBJ2-5; TRBD1 aligns across 9 bases. This CDR3 has 12 residues. V lost 5 bases to trimming and J lost 3 bases; unmatched junction nucleotides: 1. Germline values: CDR1 DFQATT, CDR2 SNEGSKA (reference sequence). Here the CDR3 reads CSAWTGEETQYF. The CDR3, as DNA: TGCAGTGCTTGGACAGGGGAAGAGACCCAGTACTTC.

The sample holds many counts of this clonotype. The chain combines TRBV2 with TRBJ2-6; D unresolved. V lost 3 bases and J lost 1, with 7 bases in between. The CDR3 extends over 15 amino acids. The V gene's germline CDR1 is SNHLY and CDR2 FYNNEI. CDR3 sequence (DNA): TGTGCCAGCAGTGAGTCCGGGTCTGGGGCCAACGTCCTGACTTTC. Its protein is CASSESGSGANVLTF.

At least ten counts were recorded for this clonotype. The rearrangement uses TRBV29-1 and TRBJ1-1; D ambiguous. Germline V gene data show CDR1 as SQVTM and CDR2 as ANQGSEA. Trimming took 0 bases from V and 1 from J, leaving 12 bases between them. The CDR3 loop spans 15 amino acids. This CDR3 reads CSVEDLRSGNTEAFF. The CDR3 DNA reads TGCAGCGTTGAAGATCTGAGGTCGGGGAACACTGAAGCTTTCTTT.

This clonotype was seen only a few times. The chain carries TRBV18 and TRBJ2-3, with D unclear. V was trimmed by 3 bases and J by 4 bases, leaving 8 bases between them. CDR1 is KGHSH and CDR2 is LQKENI in the germline V gene. There are 13 residues in the CDR3. The CDR3 sequence is CASSPGRADTQYF. CDR3 nucleotide sequence: TGTGCCAGCTCACCCGGTAGGGCAGATACGCAGTATTTT.

This clonotype was detected many times. The J gene is TRBJ2-1, the V gene TRBV5-1, with a possible D match to TRBD2 (5 bases). The CDR3 spans 15 residues. Trimming cost V 7 bases and J 4 bases, with 18 bases left between them. CDR1 and CDR2 (germline): SGHRS, YFSETQ. The CDR3 bases are TGCGCCAGCGTTGGAGGAAGCGGCAATTACAATGAGCAGTTCTTC. Amino acid sequence: CASVGGSGNYNEQFF.

This clonotype occurred many times. This chain joins TRBV28 and TRBJ1-2; tentatively, D is TRBD1 (5 bases). The V gene's germline CDR1 is MDHEN and CDR2 SYDVKM. V lost 2 bases to trimming and J lost 6 bases, with 10 bases between them. The CDR3 is 13 residues long. The CDR3 protein is CASSLGGNDGYTF. CDR3 DNA: TGTGCCAGCAGTTTAGGGGGGAACGATGGCTACACCTTC.

This clonotype was seen many times. This sequence joins TRBV30 and TRBJ2-3; 13 bases match TRBD2. The CDR3 is 16 amino acids. After removal of 1 base from V and 2 bases from J, the junction contained 3 bases not matched to a gene. CDR1 is GTSNPN, CDR2 SVGIG, per germline (reference sequence). In nucleotides, the CDR3 is TGTGCCTGGAGTGCAGGACTAGCGGGAGTCACAGATACGCAGTATTTT. Amino acids: CAWSAGLAGVTDTQYF.

This clonotype has a count of ten or more. V is TRBV18 and J is TRBJ2-3; the D gene is possibly TRBD1 (6 bases). In germline, CDR1 is KGHSH, CDR2 LQKENI. Trimming removed 1 base at V and 4 bases at J, with 12 bases between. The CDR3 consists of 15 residues. The CDR3 coding sequence is TGTGCCAGCTCACCACGGGACAACGATGCAGATACGCAGTATTTT. This codes for CASSPRDNDADTQYF.

Comment on this clonotype: Just one base apart from a much larger clone, this may be a read error. This chain joins TRBV7-9 and TRBJ2-1; the D gene is possibly TRBD2 (6 bases). Germline V gene sequence: CDR1 SEHNR, CDR2 FQNEAQ (reference sequence). The CDR3 covers 18 residues. The CDR3 loop reads CDSSLAGGARSSYNEQFF. The CDR3 nucleotides read TGTGACAGCAGCTTAGCAGGCGGGGCGCGTAGCTCCTACAATGAGCAGTTCTTC.

There are many counts of this clonotype. The V gene is TRBV6-1, the J gene TRBJ2-5, with D possibly matching TRBD2 (6 bases). Trimming pared 6 bases from V and 4 bases from J, leaving 12 bases between. CDR1 and CDR2 (germline): MNHNS, SASEGT. The length of the CDR3 is 13 residues. CDR3 region: CASRRLGGETQYF. In nucleotides, the CDR3 is TGTGCCAGCAGGCGGTTGGGGGGAGAGACCCAGTACTTC.

The chain is built from TRBV3-1 and TRBJ2-7, with TRBD2 matching over 7 bases. The CDR3 extends over 16 amino acids. From germline, CDR1 is LGHDT and CDR2 YNNKEL (reference sequence). V lost 6 bases and J lost 5; bases outside the gene matches: 16. The CDR3 region is CASSPDGGLAENEQYF. The DNA of the CDR3 is TGTGCCAGCAGTCCGGACGGTGGGCTAGCGGAAAACGAGCAGTACTTC.

The CDR3 bases are TGTGCCATCCTCCGAGGGGACACAGATACGCAGTATTTT. Its translation: CAILRGDTDTQYF. V usage is TRBV10-3 and J usage is TRBJ2-3, with D perhaps being TRBD1 or TRBD2 (5 bases each). Trimming took off 8 bases at V and 2 bases at J, with 11 bases between the two ends. The germline V gene encodes CDR1 ENHRY and CDR2 SYGVKD. This CDR3 is 13 amino acids long.

Ten or more counts support this clonotype. The DNA for the CDR3 is TGTGCCAGCAGCTCGCACGGAGGGACGACCTACGAGCAGTACTTC. Translation: CASSSHGGTTYEQYF. The chain is built from TRBV9 and TRBJ2-7, with D perhaps matching TRBD2 (6 bases). Deletions cut 4 bases from V and 2 bases from J, with 16 bases between. Germline CDR1 and CDR2: SGDLS and YYNGEE. This CDR3 spans 15 amino acids.

This clonotype came up a few times. The chain uses TRBV5-1 and TRBJ2-3, with D maybe TRBD2 (6 bases). Trimming took 0 bases from V and 4 from J, leaving 9 bases between them. This CDR3 contains 14 residues. Germline V CDR1 and CDR2: SGHRS, YFSETQ. The CDR3 nucleotides are TGCGCCAGCAGCTTGGCCACGGGGGCAGATACGCAGTATTTT. Translation: CASSLATGADTQYF. The whole variable domain, remainder taken from reference TRBV5-1 and TRBJ2-3, is KAGVTQTPRYLIKTRGQQVTLSCSPISGHRSVSWYQQTPGQGLQFLFEYFSETQRNKGNFPGRFSGRQFSNSRSEMNVSTLELGDSALYLCASSLATGADTQYFGPGTRLTVL.

This clonotype was seen repeatedly, ten times or more. The chain carries TRBV6-2 or TRBV6-3 and TRBJ2-1; a weak D match, TRBD2 (6 bases). Germline V lookup: CDR1 MNHEY, CDR2 SVGEGT. Trimming removed 4 bases from V and 12 bases from J, with 10 bases in between. The CDR3 extends over 11 amino acids. The CDR3 here is CASSSWGVQFF. DNA of the CDR3: TGTGCCAGCAGTTCGTGGGGGGTGCAGTTCTTC.

This clonotype was counted many times. This rearrangement joins TRBV5-1 to TRBJ2-3; D ambiguous. CDR1 SGHRS and CDR2 YFSETQ come from the germline V gene. CDR3 size: 16 residues. V was trimmed by 4 bases and J by 0 bases, leaving 15 bases between them. The CDR3 spells CASSRTAKLSTDTQYF. In nucleotides, the CDR3 is TGCGCCAGCAGCCGAACGGCAAAACTAAGCACAGATACGCAGTATTTT. Filled out from reference TRBV5-1 and TRBJ2-3, the complete variable domain reads KAGVTQTPRYLIKTRGQQVTLSCSPISGHRSVSWYQQTPGQGLQFLFEYFSETQRNKGNFPGRFSGRQFSNSRSEMNVSTLELGDSALYLCASSRTAKLSTDTQYFGPGTRLTVL.

The sample holds a few counts of this clonotype. The rearrangement uses TRBV3-1 and TRBJ2-1; a weak D match, TRBD2 (5 bases). Germline V gene data show CDR1 as LGHDT and CDR2 as YNNKEL (reference sequence). The CDR3 has 15 residues. V was cut by 0 bases and J by 8 bases, with 14 bases left in between. CDR3 nucleotides: TGTGCCAGCAGCCAAGAATTCCCCCTAGCCGATGAGCAGTTCTTC. It codes for CASSQEFPLADEQFF.

This clonotype was seen more than once but under ten times. This chain links TRBV12-3 or TRBV12-4 with TRBJ2-2; TRBD1 aligns across 9 bases. The CDR3 spans 15 residues. V shed 6 bases and J 3 bases; nucleotides not matched to a gene: 5. The CDR3 DNA reads as TGTGCCAGCAGCCCCCGGACAGGGGACACCGGGGAGCTGTTTTTT. This translates into CASSPRTGDTGELFF.

There are a few counts of this clonotype. CDR3 sequence reads: CASSLSYPGGPETQYF. The CDR3 coding sequence is TGTGCCAGCAGCTTATCTTATCCGGGAGGGCCGGAGACCCAGTACTTC. The chain has TRBV7-2 and TRBJ2-5; 8 bases line up with TRBD2. CDR3 length: 16 residues. The germline V gene encodes CDR1 SGHTA and CDR2 FQGNSA. Trimming removed 2 bases from V and 5 bases from J; junction bases left unmatched: 10.

The rearrangement joins TRBV27 to TRBJ2-7; 9 bases are shared with TRBD2. CDR1 MNHEY and CDR2 SMNVEV come from the germline V gene (reference sequence). The V and J ends lost 3 bases and 2 bases, in that order; junction bases with no gene match: 5. CDR3 length: 15 residues. The CDR3 coding sequence is TGTGCCAGCAGTTTCTTTAGCGGGGGAACCTACGAGCAGTACTTC. Amino acid sequence: CASSFFSGGTYEQYF.

The chain employs TRBV20-1 and TRBJ1-2; D is unresolved. The V end lost 7 bases, the J end lost 8 bases, and 17 bases lay between the germline ends. Germline V gene sequence: CDR1 DFQATT, CDR2 SNEGSKA (reference sequence). The CDR3 length is 12 residues. This CDR3 reads CSGIDKVGGYTF. CDR3 DNA: TGCAGTGGCATCGACAAGGTGGGAGGCTACACCTTC.

This chain uses TRBV5-1 with TRBJ1-1; 7 positions agree with TRBD1. Germline loops: CDR1 SGHRS, CDR2 YFSETQ. This CDR3 comprises 13 residues. Germline trimming cut 6 bases from V and 4 bases from J; bases unmatched to any gene: 6. The CDR3 is CASIIQGPTEAFF. The CDR3 region has the DNA TGCGCCAGCATTATACAGGGGCCCACTGAAGCTTTCTTT.

This clonotype was seen a handful of times. The chain links TRBV6-6 to TRBJ2-5; 8 bases fit TRBD1. Germline V CDR1 and CDR2: MNHNY, SVGAGI (reference sequence). V shed 6 bases, J shed 4 bases, and the junction held 10 bases outside the gene matches. The CDR3 consists of 15 residues. CDR3 sequence reads: CASRPGQGYGETQYF. The CDR3 DNA reads as TGTGCCAGCAGACCTGGACAGGGCTATGGAGAGACCCAGTACTTC.

This clonotype showed up many times. The chain recombines TRBV15 with TRBJ2-7, with TRBD1 matching 7 bases. The CDR3 is made up of 17 amino acids. V dropped 4 bases and J dropped 6; count of bases not matched to a gene: 18. Germline CDR1 is LNHNV and CDR2 is YYDKDF (reference sequence). The CDR3 protein is CATSKSFNRGHRPEQYF. The CDR3 DNA reads as TGTGCCACCAGCAAGAGCTTTAACAGGGGCCACCGCCCCGAGCAGTACTTC.

The chain recombines TRBV29-1 with TRBJ2-2; D call uncertain. The CDR3 has 16 amino acids. Germline V gene data show CDR1 as SQVTM and CDR2 as ANQGSEA. V was shortened by 0 bases and J by 0 bases, with 11 bases between the two germline ends. DNA of the CDR3: TGCAGCGTTGAAGAAACCCCTGCCTCGAACACCGGGGAGCTGTTTTTT. It translates to CSVEETPASNTGELFF.

This clonotype has ten or more counts. V and J are TRBV7-2 and TRBJ1-1; D perhaps matches TRBD1 (5 bases). The CDR3 is 15 residues long. V lost 1 base and J 0 bases, leaving 9 bases between the germline ends. Germline CDR1 and CDR2: SGHTA and FQGNSA. This CDR3 reads CASSLVSGMNTEAFF. The CDR3 DNA follows: TGTGCCAGCAGCTTAGTGTCAGGGATGAACACTGAAGCTTTCTTT.

This clonotype was counted only a few times. The V call is TRBV12-2, the J call TRBJ2-7; TRBD2, the table's D call, was not compared with the DNA. TRBV12-2 is annotated as a pseudogene. This CDR3 has 19 amino acids. CDR3 amino acids: CASRPDSGRVGPSSYEQYF. CDR3 nucleotides: TGTGCAAGTCGCCCAGACTCCGGGAGGGTGGGCCCCTCGAGTTACGAGCAGTACTTC.